This TCR beta chain was obtained from a study of T cells in Graves' hyperthyroidism and ophthalmopathy. The study, taken as a whole, reports: A model built on 13 V-J features separated ophthalmopathy from stable hyperthyroidism. Ophthalmopathy got predicted by the model a median about 6.7 months before its onset. Blood samples included most of the expanded thyroid clonotypes exceeding 0.001.

As for this clonotype: Its specificity is unknown. Compared with germline, one end of the junction differs, possibly owing to a read error.

TCR beta CDR3 region amplification was performed from RNA transcripts. In the first-round RT-PCR of the TCR CDR3, the HTBI primer set was used. TCRdb re-called the multiplex PCR reads through MiXCR, storing one row per CDR3 protein. The sample holds 500,000 to 600,000 distinct CDR3 sequences, under 60% seen once. From germline, CDR1 is ENHRY and CDR2 SYGVKD. The CDR3 runs 14 residues. Any patient presenting with uncontrolled infection, other autoimmune disease, pregnancy or lactation was left out. The TCR comes from an adult woman with Graves' disease, either hyperthyroidism or ophthalmopathy (not recorded which). This chain links TRBV10-3 with TRBJ1-1, with 7 bases fitting TRBD1. The sample consisted of peripheral blood or thyroid tissue (not recorded which). The CDR3 sequence: CASSWDRRGTEAFF. CDR3 nucleotides: TGTGCCAGCAGTTGGGACAGAAGGGGCACTGAAGCTTTCTTT.